This is a list of T cell receptor beta chains from one sample in a study of cytomegalovirus exposure and HLA in healthy donors. Assay: immunoSEQ multiplex PCR; the TCRdb copy retains only in-frame clones and omits some. The sample has 110,000 or so clones, approximately 94% seen once. The sequencing input was PBMCs. The source of these receptors is a woman under 30 in good health and CMV-seronegative. Each CDR3 is given with its conserved first and last residue.

v_call	j_call	cdr3_aa
TRBV30	TRBJ1-4	CAWSPTGHTNEKLFF
TRBV10-2	TRBJ1-2	CASSKDSYGYTF
TRBV2	TRBJ1-2	CASRRQGFGYTF
TRBV28	TRBJ1-1	CASSMPGQGNTEAFF
TRBV7-8	TRBJ1-2	CASSLSDGNYGYTF
TRBV5-1	TRBJ1-1	CASSLVRGANTEAFF
TRBV7-3	TRBJ2-1	CASSPLGQGTENEQFF
TRBV2	TRBJ1-5	CASRLEGEQPQHF
TRBV7-2	TRBJ2-7	CASSFAGPLYEQYF
TRBV28	TRBJ2-7	CASSPASLGLEYYEQYF
TRBV28	TRBJ2-3	CASSFFRGGTDTQYF
TRBV19	TRBJ1-2	CASSTPGTGAYGYTF
TRBV4-1	TRBJ1-5	CASSQGQGAGQPQHF
TRBV28	TRBJ1-5	CASSLAPLQPQHF
TRBV28	TRBJ2-7	CASSQQASSYEQYF
TRBV4-3	TRBJ1-1	CASSHVQGEAFF
TRBV4-1	TRBJ2-3	CASSQPAFRLAGGSLRDTQYF
TRBV5-8	TRBJ1-4	CASSLRGATNEKLFF
TRBV4-2	TRBJ1-3	CASSQAGGRDTIYF
TRBV2	TRBJ1-5	CASNRNGGQPQHF
TRBV5-4	TRBJ2-7	CASSIGLAYEQYF
TRBV28	TRBJ1-4	CASSRRGLGEKLFF
TRBV15	TRBJ2-7	CATSRETGGASYEQYF
TRBV19	TRBJ1-5	CASSIARAYDQPQHF
TRBV7-9	TRBJ1-2	CASSETGQRYGYTF
TRBV9	TRBJ2-7	CASSAMDRSFTYEQYF